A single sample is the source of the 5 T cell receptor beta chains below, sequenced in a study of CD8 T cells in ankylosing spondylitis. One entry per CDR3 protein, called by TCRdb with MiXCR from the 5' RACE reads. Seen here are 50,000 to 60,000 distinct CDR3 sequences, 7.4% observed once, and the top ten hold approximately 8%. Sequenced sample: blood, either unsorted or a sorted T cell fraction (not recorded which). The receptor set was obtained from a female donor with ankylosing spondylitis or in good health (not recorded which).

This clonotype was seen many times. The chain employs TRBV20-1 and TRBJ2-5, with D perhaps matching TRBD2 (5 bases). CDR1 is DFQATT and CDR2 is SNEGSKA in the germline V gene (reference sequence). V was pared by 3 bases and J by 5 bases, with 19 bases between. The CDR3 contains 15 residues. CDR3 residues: CSASFPSVERETQYF. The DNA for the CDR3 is TGCAGTGCTAGCTTTCCCTCTGTTGAGCGGGAGACCCAGTACTTC.

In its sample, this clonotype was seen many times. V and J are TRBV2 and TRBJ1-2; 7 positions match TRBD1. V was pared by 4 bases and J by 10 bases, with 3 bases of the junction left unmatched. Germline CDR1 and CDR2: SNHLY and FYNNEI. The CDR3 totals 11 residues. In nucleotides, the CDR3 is TGTGCCAGCAGTGGACAGGGAGTCTACACCTTC. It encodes CASSGQGVYTF.

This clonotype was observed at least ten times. The CDR3 DNA reads TGCGCCAGCAGCTTGGGGTTCTCGCTAGGACTGAAGAACACTGAAGCTTTCTTT. Amino acid sequence: CASSLGFSLGLKNTEAFF. This chain connects TRBV5-1 to TRBJ1-1, with D unclear. Germline-derived CDR1 and CDR2 are SGHRS and YFSETQ. The V and J ends lost 0 bases and 1 base respectively, with 19 bases between them. The CDR3 sequence is 18 residues long.

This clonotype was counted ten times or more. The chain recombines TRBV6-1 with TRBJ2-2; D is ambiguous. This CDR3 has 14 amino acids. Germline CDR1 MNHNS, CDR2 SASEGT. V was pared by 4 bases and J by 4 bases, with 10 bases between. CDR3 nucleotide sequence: TGTGCCAGCAGTGCGAACGGTGGCACCGGGGAGCTGTTTTTT. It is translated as CASSANGGTGELFF.

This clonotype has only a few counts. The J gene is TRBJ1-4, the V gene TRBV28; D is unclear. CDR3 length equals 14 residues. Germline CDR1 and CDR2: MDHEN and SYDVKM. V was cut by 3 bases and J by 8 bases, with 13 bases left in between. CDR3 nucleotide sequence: TGTGCCAGCAGTTTGACTGCCACTTGGGAAAAACTGTTTTTT. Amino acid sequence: CASSLTATWEKLFF.